This T cell receptor beta chain was documented in a study of blood T cell repertoires in COVID-19. Study background: Donors in the United States, Italy and Spain gave samples during acute or convalescent COVID-19.

Generated by immunoSEQ multiplex PCR, the TCRdb table keeps only in-frame clones and is missing some. The table includes approximately 15,000 clones, 91% detected once. The CDR3 is made up of 16 amino acids. V trimming: 7 bases; J trimming: 3 bases; junction bases outside the gene matches: 14. The germline V gene has CDR1 SGHRS and CDR2 YFSETQ. The sample was peripheral blood. The receptor was isolated from a man in his fifties or sixties with active COVID-19. J is TRBJ2-5 and V is TRBV5-1, with 8 bases that match TRBD1. CDR3 residues: CASASVPTGGKETQYF. CDR3 bases: TGCGCCAGCGCCAGCGTTCCCACAGGGGGGAAAGAGACCCAGTACTTC.